The 26 T cell receptor beta chains below were found in one sample sequenced in a study of blood T cell repertoires in COVID-19. Clones were sequenced by immunoSEQ multiplex PCR, and TCRdb holds only the in-frame ones, with some missing. The sample shows just under 60,000 clones, 80% to 90% of them seen only once. The source material was peripheral blood. The receptors derive from a man aged 55 to 70 with acute or convalescent COVID-19.

The chain combines TRBV6-5 with TRBJ2-7; 9 nucleotides agree with TRBD1. Per germline, CDR1 MNHEY and CDR2 SVGAGI. Germline trimming cut 0 bases from V and 2 bases from J; bases unmatched to any gene: 2. CDR3 size: 15 residues. The CDR3 region has the DNA TGTGCCAGCAGTTACTCGGGGACAGGGACCTACGAGCAGTACTTC. Translating gives CASSYSGTGTYEQYF.

The sample holds one count of this clone. This sequence joins TRBV19 and TRBJ1-2; D may be TRBD1 (5 bases). Germline V lookup: CDR1 LNHDA, CDR2 SQIVND (reference sequence). Deletions cut 5 bases from V and 2 bases from J, with 24 bases between. The CDR3 has 18 residues. CDR3 sequence: CASSPSGFAAGQNYGYTF. CDR3 DNA sequence: TGTGCCAGTAGTCCCTCGGGTTTCGCCGCGGGGCAAAACTATGGCTACACCTTC.

The CDR3 region is CASSLGGISGNTIYF. For the CDR3, the DNA is TGCGCCAGCAGCTTAGGGGGTATCTCTGGAAACACCATATATTTT. The chain joins TRBV5-1 to TRBJ1-3, with D possibly being TRBD1 (6 bases). Between the trimmed V and J ends, which lost 2 bases and 0 bases, there was a span of 9 bases. Per the germline V gene, CDR1 is SGHRS and CDR2 is YFSETQ. The CDR3 covers 15 residues.

V and J are TRBV27 and TRBJ2-7, with 7 nucleotides matching TRBD1. Looked up from germline, CDR1 is MNHEY and CDR2 is SMNVEV (reference sequence). V dropped 5 bases and J dropped 0; count of bases not matched to a gene: 7. The length of the CDR3 is 15 residues. Here the CDR3 reads CASSPWDRSSYEQYF. In DNA form, the CDR3 reads TGTGCCAGCAGTCCTTGGGACAGAAGCTCCTACGAGCAGTACTTC.

V is TRBV30 and J is TRBJ1-1, with TRBD1 matching over 8 bases. The germline gives CDR1 GTSNPN, CDR2 SVGIG (reference sequence). J gave up 3 bases and V 3 bases, and 3 bases lay outside the gene matches. The CDR3 is made up of 13 amino acids. CDR3 nucleotides: TGTGCCTGGAGGACGGACAGGGACACTGAAGCTTTCTTT. Its translation: CAWRTDRDTEAFF. The full variable domain, completed using reference TRBV30 and TRBJ1-1, is SQTIHQWPATLVQPVGSPLSLECTVEGTSNPNLYWYRQAAGRGLQLLFYSVGIGQISSEVPQNLSASRPQDRQFILSSKKLLLSDSGFYLCAWRTDRDTEAFFGQGTRLTVV.

The chain carries TRBV2 and TRBJ2-7, with D unclear. With 8 bases removed from V and 3 bases from J, the gap between germline ends came to 17 bases. This CDR3 is 14 amino acids long. Germline V lookup: CDR1 SNHLY, CDR2 FYNNEI. The CDR3 DNA is TGTGCCAGCCTCACACACCAAGGAGTCTACGAGCAGTACTTC. Encoded protein: CASLTHQGVYEQYF.

About this clone itself: Other DNA sequences in the same sample also yield this CDR3. The chain joins TRBV18 to TRBJ2-3; 13 positions agree with TRBD2. Germline V gene data show CDR1 as KGHSH and CDR2 as LQKENI. CDR3 size: 16 residues. The V gene end was trimmed by 3 bases and the J gene end by 4 bases; junction bases not matched to a gene: 4. The DNA for the CDR3 is TGTGCCAGCTCACCCTGGACTAGCGGGAGCGCAGATACGCAGTATTTT. Translating gives CASSPWTSGSADTQYF. Full variable domain (rest looked up from reference TRBV18 and TRBJ2-3): NAGVMQNPRHLVRRRGQEARLRCSPMKGHSHVYWYRQLPEEGLKFMVYLQKENIIDESGMPKERFSAEFPKEGPSILRIQQVVRGDSAAYFCASSPWTSGSADTQYFGPGTRLTVL.

CDR3 protein: CASSGGEQNSPLHF. CDR3 bases: TGTGCCAGCAGTGGGGGGGAGCAGAATTCACCCCTCCACTTT. The rearrangement links TRBV25-1 to TRBJ1-6, with D perhaps TRBD1 (5 bases). In germline, CDR1 is MGHDK, CDR2 SYGVNS. With 4 bases removed from V and 7 bases from J, the gap between germline ends came to 11 bases. This CDR3 region has 14 residues.

The table lists this clone with a count of one. The J gene is TRBJ2-1, the V gene TRBV27, with 8 bases fitting TRBD2. The V gene's germline CDR1 is MNHEY and CDR2 SMNVEV (reference sequence). V lost 7 bases and J lost 7; bases outside the gene matches: 12. The length of the CDR3 is 15 residues. CDR3 sequence (DNA): TGTGCCAGCATGGGGGGGACTAGTCTTAGTAATGAGCAGTTCTTC. Amino acid sequence: CASMGGTSLSNEQFF.

The CDR3 reads CASSQDFGQPYEQYF. The CDR3 DNA follows: TGCGCCAGCAGCCAAGATTTTGGACAGCCCTACGAGCAGTACTTC. This sequence joins TRBV4-1 and TRBJ2-7; the D gene is possibly TRBD1 (6 bases). The germline V and J ends were trimmed by 0 bases and 2 bases, with 11 bases remaining between them. Germline V CDR1 and CDR2: MGHRA, YSYEKL. The CDR3 totals 15 residues.

This chain connects TRBV7-3 to TRBJ1-1; D is perhaps TRBD1 (5 bases). The CDR3 runs to 15 residues. The V gene lost 5 bases and the J gene lost 5 bases, with 18 bases spanning the gap. CDR1 and CDR2 from the germline V gene are SGHTA and FQGTGA. The CDR3 reads CASSENSGELTEAFF. The DNA for the CDR3 is TGTGCCAGCAGCGAAAACTCGGGGGAGCTAACTGAAGCTTTCTTT.

This clone was seen once. The rearrangement uses TRBV2 and TRBJ2-5; D possibly corresponds to TRBD1 (6 bases). CDR1 is SNHLY and CDR2 is FYNNEI in the germline V gene. V was cut by 2 bases and J by 5 bases, with 12 bases left in between. The CDR3 totals 14 residues. The CDR3 nucleotides are TGTGCCAGCAGTGAATGGGGGCAGGGGGAGACCCAGTACTTC. This translates into CASSEWGQGETQYF.

This clone was found a few times. V gene TRBV11-1 combines with J gene TRBJ2-1, with 11 nucleotides matching TRBD2. The CDR3 runs to 15 residues. V shed 3 bases and J 3 bases; nucleotides not matched to a gene: 1. Germline CDR1 SGHAT, CDR2 FQDESV (reference sequence). The CDR3 coding sequence is TGTGCCAGCAGCTTCGGACTAGCGGGCTACAATGAGCAGTTCTTC. This sequence encodes CASSFGLAGYNEQFF.

The V gene is TRBV7-7, the J gene TRBJ2-2; possible D gene TRBD1, 6 bases. The CDR3 consists of 15 residues. The ends were cut back, 6 bases at V and 3 bases at J, with 14 bases in the middle. CDR1 is SSHAT, CDR2 FNYEAQ, per germline (reference sequence). The CDR3 spells CASRSGESDTGELFF. The CDR3 DNA reads as TGTGCCAGCAGGTCAGGGGAATCGGACACCGGGGAGCTGTTTTTT.

This clone came up a few times. V and J are TRBV10-3 and TRBJ2-2; 8 bases line up with TRBD1. There are 16 residues in the CDR3. Germline V gene data show CDR1 as ENHRY and CDR2 as SYGVKD. V lost 3 bases, J lost 3 bases, and 6 bases stayed unmatched. The CDR3 protein is CAISETGGPYTGELFF. The CDR3 DNA sequence: TGTGCCATCAGTGAAACAGGGGGTCCCTACACCGGGGAGCTGTTTTTT.

The chain has TRBV5-1 and TRBJ1-2, with TRBD1 matching over 7 bases. J gave up 3 bases and V 0 bases, and 5 bases lay outside the gene matches. The CDR3 spans 15 residues. Germline V gives CDR1 SGHRS, CDR2 YFSETQ. The CDR3 sequence: CASSLEPTGDYGYTF. In DNA, the CDR3 is TGCGCCAGCAGCTTGGAGCCAACAGGGGACTATGGCTACACCTTC.

The chain couples TRBV13 to TRBJ2-3; TRBD2 is a possible D gene (5 bases). CDR1 and CDR2 from the germline V gene are PRHDT and FYEKMQ (reference sequence). This CDR3 is built from 13 residues. V was shortened by 3 bases and J by 6 bases, with 10 bases between the two germline ends. This CDR3 is CASSLKRGDTQYF. The CDR3 DNA reads TGTGCCAGCAGCTTGAAAAGAGGGGATACGCAGTATTTT.

The chain has TRBV7-3 and TRBJ2-1, with D perhaps TRBD1 (6 bases). CDR1 and CDR2 (germline): SGHTA, FQGTGA. The CDR3 spans 12 residues. Trimming took 5 bases from V and 6 from J, leaving 8 bases between them. As DNA, the CDR3 is TGTGCCAGCAGCCAGACAGGCAATGAGCAGTTCTTC. Its translation is CASSQTGNEQFF.

The chain combines TRBV18 with TRBJ1-4, with D unresolved. Germline V gene lookup returns CDR1 KGHSH and CDR2 LQKENI. Trimming stripped 5 bases from V and 11 bases from J, with 15 bases between. The CDR3 is 13 residues long. The CDR3 region is CASSSPGSGKLFF. CDR3 nucleotides: TGTGCCAGCTCATCCCCCGGTTCGGGGAAACTGTTTTTT.

The genes are TRBV7-3 and TRBJ1-1, with 9 bases that match TRBD1. The CDR3 spans 16 residues. Germline CDR1 is SGHTA and CDR2 is FQGTGA. Trimming removed 5 bases from V and 4 bases from J; junction bases left unmatched: 11. The CDR3 nucleotides are TGTGCCAGCAGCGCAACAGGGGGCAAACGGCGCACTGAAGCTTTCTTT. It specifies CASSATGGKRRTEAFF.

The J gene is TRBJ2-3, the V gene TRBV19; D may be TRBD2 (6 bases). Trimming took 5 bases from V and 4 from J, leaving 16 bases between them. This CDR3 spans 15 amino acids. Germline-derived CDR1 and CDR2 are LNHDA and SQIVND (reference sequence). CDR3 residues: CASSWGRNDPDTQYF. The CDR3, as DNA: TGTGCCAGTAGTTGGGGGAGGAATGACCCAGATACGCAGTATTTT.

The chain carries TRBV15 and TRBJ2-2; D is ambiguous. V was pared by 3 bases and J by 5 bases, with 16 bases between. Germline CDR1 and CDR2: LNHNV and YYDKDF (reference sequence). The CDR3 spans 16 residues. CDR3: CATSSNSYRRTGELFF. The CDR3 nucleotides are TGTGCCACCAGCAGCAACTCATATCGTCGGACCGGGGAGCTGTTTTTT.

The V and J genes are TRBV19 and TRBJ1-1, with D possibly being TRBD1 (5 bases). The germline CDR1 and CDR2 sequences are LNHDA and SQIVND (reference sequence). The CDR3 runs 16 residues. Trimming removed 4 bases from V and 1 base from J, with 16 bases in between. The CDR3 DNA is TGTGCCAGTAGTACCTGGGGCAGGGTGCAGAACACTGAAGCTTTCTTT. Encoded protein: CASSTWGRVQNTEAFF.

The chain carries TRBV12-3 or TRBV12-4 and TRBJ2-1; D possibly corresponds to TRBD2 (5 bases). The CDR3 consists of 13 residues. Between the trimmed V and J ends, which lost 5 bases and 3 bases, there was a span of 8 bases. The DNA for the CDR3 is TGTGCCAGCAGTCCCGAGGGCTACAATGAGCAGTTCTTC. Amino acids: CASSPEGYNEQFF.

This chain links TRBV29-1 with TRBJ2-7; TRBD1 aligns across 9 bases. This CDR3 spans 14 amino acids. The junction had 8 bases not matched to a gene; V was cut back by 6 bases and J by 2 bases. CDR1 and CDR2 from the germline V gene are SQVTM and ANQGSEA. CDR3 nucleotides: TGCAGCGTGGCCCTTAACAGGGGGCCCTACGAGCAGTACTTC. Its translation is CSVALNRGPYEQYF.

V usage is TRBV28 and J usage is TRBJ2-2; D possibly corresponds to TRBD2 (7 bases). Deletions cut 7 bases from V and 3 bases from J, with 18 bases between. The germline CDR1 and CDR2 sequences are MDHEN and SYDVKM. The CDR3 covers 16 residues. The CDR3 loop reads CASTTRGGGYTGELFF. In DNA form, the CDR3 reads TGTGCCAGCACTACACGGGGAGGGGGTTACACCGGGGAGCTGTTTTTT.